This TCR beta chain was sequenced during a study of T cell responses to AZD1222 COVID-19 vaccine. The table came from immunoSEQ multiplex PCR; TCRdb's copy has only in-frame clones and leaves some out. The table has some 85,000 clones, roughly 87% seen once. Trimming left V 3 bases short and J 6 bases short, with 9 bases between. This CDR3 spans 12 amino acids. Germline V gives CDR1 MNHEY, CDR2 SMNVEV (reference sequence). V is TRBV27 and J is TRBJ2-7; no reliable D call. This sequence originates from an adult in good health. Sample: peripheral blood, taken on day 0 of AZD1222 vaccination. The CDR3, as DNA: TGTGCCAGCAGTTTGGTTGGGTCCGAGCAGTACTTC. Translation gives CASSLVGSEQYF.